Following are 20 T cell receptor beta chains from one sample sequenced in a study of OX40 agonist ivuxolimab in advanced cancers. Clones were sequenced by immunoSEQ multiplex PCR, and TCRdb holds only the in-frame ones, with some missing. The sample holds about 27,000 clones, 88% seen once. This sample comprised CD4+ or CD8+ T cells sorted from blood, obtained in a trial of the OX40 agonist ivuxolimab. These receptors came from an adult with an advanced solid tumor such as melanoma, head and neck, liver or kidney cancer.

The chain has TRBV12-5 and TRBJ2-2, with D possibly TRBD2 on 7 matching bases. The CDR3 covers 15 residues. Trimming cost V 0 bases and J 6 bases, with 11 bases left between them. Germline CDR1 reads LGHNT; CDR2 reads FRNRAP. CDR3 sequence (DNA): TGTGCTAGTGGTTTGGTCCAAGGGGGGGCCGGGGAGCTGTTTTTT. This translates into CASGLVQGGAGELFF.

The chain joins TRBV27 to TRBJ1-1; unclear D gene. V lost 2 bases and J 1 base, leaving 8 bases between the germline ends. Looked up from germline, CDR1 is MNHEY and CDR2 is SMNVEV (reference sequence). The CDR3 totals 14 residues. The CDR3 nucleotides are TGTGCCAGCAGTTTAGCGCCTACGAACACTGAAGCTTTCTTT. Translating it yields CASSLAPTNTEAFF.

The genes are TRBV14 and TRBJ1-6, with D maybe TRBD1 (6 bases). Germline loops: CDR1 SGHDN, CDR2 FVKESK. This CDR3 is 15 amino acids long. V lost 0 bases and J lost 6, with 9 bases in between. The CDR3 sequence is CASSQEDSPNSPLHF. DNA for the CDR3: TGTGCCAGCAGCCAAGAGGACAGTCCTAATTCACCCCTCCACTTT.

V usage is TRBV28 and J usage is TRBJ2-7, with TRBD1 matching over 7 bases. The CDR3 is 14 residues long. Germline CDR1 reads MDHEN; CDR2 reads SYDVKM. V shed 2 bases, J shed 1 base, and the junction held 2 bases outside the gene matches. In DNA, the CDR3 is TGTGCCAGCAGTTTACCGGGACAGTCCTACGAGCAGTACTTC. Amino acid sequence: CASSLPGQSYEQYF.

This sequence joins TRBV27 and TRBJ2-3, with D perhaps assigned TRBD1 or TRBD2 (5 bases each). The CDR3 runs 16 residues. V lost 0 bases and J lost 5, with 15 bases in between. Germline lookup yields CDR1 MNHEY and CDR2 SMNVEV (reference sequence). Written as DNA, the CDR3 is TGTGCCAGCAGTTTATCGCCCTCGGGGACCCAAGATACGCAGTATTTT. It yields the protein CASSLSPSGTQDTQYF.

The V call is TRBV28, the J call TRBJ2-1; 11 nucleotides match TRBD2. The J segment lost 10 bases and the V segment lost 5 bases, leaving 16 bases of the junction unmatched. CDR1 is MDHEN, CDR2 SYDVKM, per germline. The CDR3 has 17 residues. CDR3 residues: CASSPKGLAAPFGEQFF. DNA of the CDR3: TGTGCCAGCAGTCCCAAGGGACTAGCGGCTCCCTTTGGCGAGCAGTTCTTC.

This chain uses TRBV6-1 with TRBJ2-1; 8 bases match TRBD2. V lost 2 bases to trimming and J lost 11 bases; unmatched junction nucleotides: 20. This CDR3 comprises 18 residues. Germline V gene lookup returns CDR1 MNHNS and CDR2 SASEGT. CDR3 DNA: TGTGCCAGCAGTGAACCTTGGGGGGGAATGCGGGAGGCCCACCAGCAGTTCTTC. Residues: CASSEPWGGMREAHQQFF.

This chain links TRBV27 with TRBJ1-1; D is possibly TRBD1 (5 bases). CDR1 is MNHEY, CDR2 SMNVEV, per germline (reference sequence). Trimming removed 4 bases at V and 4 bases at J, with 13 bases between. The CDR3 is 14 amino acids. The CDR3 here is CASSSPSDSTEAFF. The DNA for the CDR3 is TGTGCCAGCAGTTCTCCTTCCGACAGCACTGAAGCTTTCTTT.

This chain joins TRBV21-1 and TRBJ1-6. TRBV21-1 is deemed a pseudogene. The CDR3 runs to 15 residues. The CDR3 spells CASSQRGEYNSPLHF. The CDR3 nucleotides read TGTGCCAGCAGCCAAAGGGGAGAGTATAATTCACCCCTCCACTTT.

This clone has more than one count but fewer than ten. The J gene is TRBJ2-7, the V gene TRBV7-8; perhaps TRBD1 as D (6 bases). There are 15 residues in the CDR3. CDR1 SGHVS and CDR2 FQNEAQ come from the germline V gene. Trimming took 3 bases from V and 4 from J, leaving 16 bases between them. CDR3: CASSLAPGHLYEQYF. The CDR3 coding sequence is TGTGCCAGCAGCTTGGCCCCGGGACACCTTTACGAGCAGTACTTC.

The rearrangement links TRBV6-4 to TRBJ2-1, with TRBD2 as a possible D gene (6 bases). The germline gives CDR1 MRHNA, CDR2 SNTAGT. V was trimmed by 6 bases and J by 3 bases, leaving 15 bases between them. The CDR3 is 15 residues long. The CDR3, as DNA: TGTGCCAGCAGAGGAGTAGCGGAGGACTACAATGAGCAGTTCTTC. It specifies CASRGVAEDYNEQFF.

The genes are TRBV27 and TRBJ2-7; D possibly corresponds to TRBD2 (5 bases). The CDR3 extends over 11 amino acids. The germline V and J ends were trimmed by 8 bases and 5 bases, with 10 bases remaining between them. Germline V gives CDR1 MNHEY, CDR2 SMNVEV (reference sequence). CDR3 amino acids: CASSYGDEQYF. The CDR3 nucleotides are TGTGCCAGCTCCTACGGGGACGAGCAGTACTTC.

The chain uses TRBV7-6 and TRBJ1-1, with D uncertain. Germline loops: CDR1 SGHVS, CDR2 FNYEAQ. Trimming left V 7 bases short and J 0 bases short, with 6 bases between. CDR3 size: 12 residues. The CDR3 bases are TGTGCCAGCACCAGGTTGAACACTGAAGCTTTCTTT. Translated: CASTRLNTEAFF.

This chain uses TRBV6-1 with TRBJ1-1; unclear D gene. Trimming pared 5 bases from V and 4 bases from J, leaving 14 bases between. Germline CDR1 reads MNHNS; CDR2 reads SASEGT. This CDR3 spans 14 amino acids. The CDR3 protein is CASSHNIGSTEAFF. In DNA form, the CDR3 reads TGTGCCAGCAGTCATAACATCGGGAGCACTGAAGCTTTCTTT.

This chain uses TRBV7-8 with TRBJ2-1; D gene uncertain. Germline assignment: CDR1 SGHVS and CDR2 FQNEAQ. V was pared by 6 bases and J by 8 bases, with 11 bases between. The CDR3 loop spans 12 amino acids. The CDR3 spells CASRTQSDEQFF. In nucleotides, the CDR3 is TGTGCCAGCAGGACTCAGTCGGATGAGCAGTTCTTC.

The chain employs TRBV19 and TRBJ1-5, with 8 bases fitting TRBD1. The germline CDR1 and CDR2 sequences are LNHDA and SQIVND (reference sequence). The CDR3 consists of 19 residues. V lost 7 bases, J lost 0 bases, and 17 bases stayed unmatched. DNA of the CDR3: TGTGCCAGTACCAAGGGATCGTCAGGGGGCCTTTATAGCAATCAGCCCCAGCATTTT. Residues: CASTKGSSGGLYSNQPQHF. Full variable domain (remainder filled in from reference TRBV19 and TRBJ1-5): DGGITQSPKYLFRKEGQNVTLSCEQNLNHDAMYWYRQDPGQGLRLIYYSQIVNDFQKGDIAEGYSVSREKKESFPLTVTSAQKNPTAFYLCASTKGSSGGLYSNQPQHFGDGTRLSIL.

J is TRBJ2-7 and V is TRBV7-2; D tentatively fits TRBD1 or TRBD2 (5 bases each). The CDR3 has 13 residues. Germline CDR1 and CDR2: SGHTA and FQGNSA. V dropped 3 bases and J dropped 6 bases, with 12 bases sitting between them. CDR3 sequence reads: CASSLSGAGEQYF. CDR3 in DNA: TGTGCCAGCAGCTTGTCCGGGGCGGGCGAGCAGTACTTC.

V usage is TRBV11-2 and J usage is TRBJ2-3; D ambiguous. Looked up from germline, CDR1 is SGHAT and CDR2 is FQNNGV. The CDR3 is 14 residues long. Trimming took 3 bases from V and 0 from J, leaving 7 bases between them. CDR3 nucleotides: TGTGCCAGCAGCTTCACAGAGAGCACAGATACGCAGTATTTT. As protein: CASSFTESTDTQYF.

This clone was counted a few times. The chain links TRBV7-2 to TRBJ2-7; 9 positions match TRBD2. Trimming removed 5 bases from V and 2 bases from J; junction bases left unmatched: 16. The V gene's germline CDR1 is SGHTA and CDR2 FQGNSA. The CDR3 is made up of 18 amino acids. The CDR3 DNA reads as TGTGCCAGCAGCCTCCGAACGAGGACTAGCGCCCTTGCCTACGAGCAGTACTTC. Translation gives CASSLRTRTSALAYEQYF.

CDR3 DNA: TGTGCCAGCATCGGACTAGCGGGAGGGACGGAGACCCAGTACTTC. Encoded protein: CASIGLAGGTETQYF. This rearrangement joins TRBV28 to TRBJ2-5, with 15 bases lining up with TRBD2. The trim removed 7 bases at V and 5 bases at J, leaving 5 bases unmatched. The CDR3 has 15 amino acids. Germline V gene sequence: CDR1 MDHEN, CDR2 SYDVKM.